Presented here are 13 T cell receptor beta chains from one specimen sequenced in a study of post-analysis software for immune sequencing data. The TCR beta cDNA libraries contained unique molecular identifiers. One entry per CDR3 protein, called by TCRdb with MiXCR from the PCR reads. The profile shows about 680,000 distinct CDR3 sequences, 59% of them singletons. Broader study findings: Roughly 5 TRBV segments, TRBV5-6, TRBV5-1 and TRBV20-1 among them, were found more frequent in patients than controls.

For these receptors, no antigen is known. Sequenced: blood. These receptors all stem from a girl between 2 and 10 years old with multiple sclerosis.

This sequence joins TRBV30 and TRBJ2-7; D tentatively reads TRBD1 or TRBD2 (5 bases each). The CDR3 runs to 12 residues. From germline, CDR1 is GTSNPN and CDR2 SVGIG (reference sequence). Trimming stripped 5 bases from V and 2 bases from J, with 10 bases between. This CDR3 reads CAWGTGTYEQYF. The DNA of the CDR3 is TGTGCCTGGGGGACGGGCACCTACGAGCAGTACTTC.

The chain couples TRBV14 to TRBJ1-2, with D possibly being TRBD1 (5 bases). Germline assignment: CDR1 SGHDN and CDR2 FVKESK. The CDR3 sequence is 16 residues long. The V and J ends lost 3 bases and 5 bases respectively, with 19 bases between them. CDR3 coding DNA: TGTGCCAGCAGCCAGTCCGGGGCGCCCGGGGAATATGGCTACACCTTC. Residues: CASSQSGAPGEYGYTF.

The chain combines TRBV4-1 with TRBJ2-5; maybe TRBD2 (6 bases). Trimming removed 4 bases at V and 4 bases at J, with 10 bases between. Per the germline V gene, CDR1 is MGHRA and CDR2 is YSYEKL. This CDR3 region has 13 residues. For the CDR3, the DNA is TGCGCCAGCAGCCCGGGGGTGACAGAGACCCAGTACTTC. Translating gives CASSPGVTETQYF.

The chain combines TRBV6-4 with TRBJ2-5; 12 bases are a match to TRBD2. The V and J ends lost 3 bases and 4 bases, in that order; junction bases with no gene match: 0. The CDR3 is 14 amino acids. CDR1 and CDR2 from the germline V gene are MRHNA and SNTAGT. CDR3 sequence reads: CASSETSGGETQYF. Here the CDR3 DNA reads TGTGCCAGCAGTGAGACTAGCGGGGGAGAGACCCAGTACTTC.

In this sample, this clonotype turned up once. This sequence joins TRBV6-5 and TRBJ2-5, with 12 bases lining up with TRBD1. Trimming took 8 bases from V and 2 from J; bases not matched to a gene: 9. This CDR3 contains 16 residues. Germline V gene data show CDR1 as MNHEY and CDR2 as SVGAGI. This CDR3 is CASCRDRGLGQETQYF. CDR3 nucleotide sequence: TGTGCCAGCTGCCGGGACAGGGGGCTTGGTCAAGAGACCCAGTACTTC.

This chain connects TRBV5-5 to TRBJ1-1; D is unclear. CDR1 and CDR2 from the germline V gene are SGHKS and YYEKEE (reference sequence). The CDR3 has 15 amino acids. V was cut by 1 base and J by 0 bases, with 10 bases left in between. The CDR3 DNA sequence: TGTGCCAGCAGCTTGCGACTAGCCTTGAACACTGAAGCTTTCTTT. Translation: CASSLRLALNTEAFF. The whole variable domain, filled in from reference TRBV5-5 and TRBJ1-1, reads DAGVTQSPTHLIKTRGQQVTLRCSPISGHKSVSWYQQVLGQGPQFIFQYYEKEERGRGNFPDRFSARQFPNYSSELNVNALLLGDSALYLCASSLRLALNTEAFFGQGTRLTVV.

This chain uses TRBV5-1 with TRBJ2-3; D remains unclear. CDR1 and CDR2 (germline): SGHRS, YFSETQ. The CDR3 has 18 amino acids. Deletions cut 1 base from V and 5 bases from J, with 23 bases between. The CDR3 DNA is TGCGCCAGCAGCTTGTATCGGCCAAATACTATCTTCGGAGATACGCAGTATTTT. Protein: CASSLYRPNTIFGDTQYF.

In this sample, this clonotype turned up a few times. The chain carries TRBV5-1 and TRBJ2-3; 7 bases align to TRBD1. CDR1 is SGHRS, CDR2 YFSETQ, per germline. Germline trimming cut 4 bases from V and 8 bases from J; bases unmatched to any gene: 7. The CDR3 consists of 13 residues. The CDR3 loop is CASSAAGGGTQYF. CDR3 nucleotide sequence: TGCGCCAGCAGCGCAGCAGGGGGTGGTACGCAGTATTTT.

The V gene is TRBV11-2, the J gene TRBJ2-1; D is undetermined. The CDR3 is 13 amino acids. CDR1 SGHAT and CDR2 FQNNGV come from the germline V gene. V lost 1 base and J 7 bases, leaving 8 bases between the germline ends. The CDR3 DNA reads TGTGCCAGCAGCTTAGGGGCGTTGAATGAGCAGTTCTTC. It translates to CASSLGALNEQFF.

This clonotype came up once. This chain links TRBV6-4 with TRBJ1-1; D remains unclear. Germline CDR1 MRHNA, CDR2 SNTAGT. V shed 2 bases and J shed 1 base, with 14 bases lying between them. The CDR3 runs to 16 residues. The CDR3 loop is CASSDKKAGWNTEAFF. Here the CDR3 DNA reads TGTGCCAGCAGTGACAAGAAGGCAGGATGGAACACTGAAGCTTTCTTT.

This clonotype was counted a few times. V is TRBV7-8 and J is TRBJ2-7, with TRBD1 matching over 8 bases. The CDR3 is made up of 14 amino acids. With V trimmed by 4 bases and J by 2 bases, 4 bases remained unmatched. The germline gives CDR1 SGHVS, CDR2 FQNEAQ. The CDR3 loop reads CASSWGTGTYEQYF. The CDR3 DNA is TGTGCCAGCAGCTGGGGGACAGGCACCTACGAGCAGTACTTC.

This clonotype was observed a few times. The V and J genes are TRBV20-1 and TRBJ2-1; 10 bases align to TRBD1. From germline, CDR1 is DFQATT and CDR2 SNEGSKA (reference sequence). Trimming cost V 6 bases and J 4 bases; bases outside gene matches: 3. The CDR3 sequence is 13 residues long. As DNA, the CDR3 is TGCAGTGCATGGACAGGGGGATACAATGAGCAGTTCTTC. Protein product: CSAWTGGYNEQFF.

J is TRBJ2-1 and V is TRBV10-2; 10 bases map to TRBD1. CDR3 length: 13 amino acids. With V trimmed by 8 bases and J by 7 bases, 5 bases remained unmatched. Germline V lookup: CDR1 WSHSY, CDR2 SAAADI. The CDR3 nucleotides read TGCGCCAGCGGGACAGGGGTCCGGAATGAGCAGTTCTTC. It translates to CASGTGVRNEQFF.